This T cell receptor (beta chain) was captured by sequencing in a study of blood T cells in healthy people across ages. Study-wide findings and caveats: Older individuals had lower TCR beta diversity per million T cells (the decline was roughly linear).

The use of a sample-barcoded 5' primer and a J-beta primer mix characterized a second PCR of about 7 to 12 cycles. Per sample, CDR3-containing paired-end reads numbered at least 3 million. Using its own MiXCR run on the 5' RACE reads, TCRdb lists one record per CDR3 protein. The top ten clones hold 18% of a sample with approximately 800,000 distinct CDR3 sequences, roughly 46% of them seen once. V lost 2 bases, J lost 1 base, and 9 bases lay in between. The CDR3 runs 15 residues. Germline V gives CDR1 DFQATT, CDR2 SNEGSKA (reference sequence). Isolated PBMCs totaled at least 6 million in each sample. The table lists this clonotype with many counts. Its antigen is undetermined.

The sequenced sample was blood. The rearrangement uses TRBV20-1 and TRBJ2-6; D might be TRBD1 or TRBD2, each matching 6 bases. The receptor comes from a man older than 75 in good health. Here the CDR3 reads CSARWGASGANVLTF. The CDR3 DNA follows: TGCAGTGCTAGATGGGGGGCATCTGGGGCCAACGTCCTGACTTTC.